The following is a T cell receptor beta chain sequence with its context. Its antigen specificity is not known. No per-base quality is available; no much larger clone lies one base away. What the time point label conveys for this sample: baseline before first vaccination. The vaccinee samples were drawn from two UK trials, COV001 and COV002, one of which was a single-blind randomized controlled phase 2/3 trial testing AZD1222 (ChAdOx1 nCoV-19) in healthy adults. For TCRbeta chain sequencing, PBMC samples were collected from trial participants at day 0 and at day 28 after the second dose. This sample stems from a study of T cell responses to AZD1222 COVID-19 vaccine (dated by TCRdb to the early 2020s). Broadly, across the study: Because spike-specific TCR depth and breadth did not differ between the two schedules, AZD1222 recipients who got a second dose at roughly 4 weeks were pooled with those who got a second dose at roughly 12 weeks. A total of about 250 trial participants underwent TCR sequencing, of whom 200 to 220 had received two doses of AZD1222 and some 26 had received two doses of the MenACWY control vaccine. Trial participants were enrolled by age into 18-55, 56-69 and 70-plus year subgroups, with roughly 160, 29 and 62 TCR-sequenced participants respectively. Study-wide conclusions, independent of this receptor: CD4 TCRs associated with the vaccine covered the entire spike protein, and the dominant responses were in regions 160-218 and 743-854. Participants were mostly white British, with more females than males. The authors suggested clonal diversity may have been underestimated. After two AZD1222 doses, spike-specific TCR breadth and depth were significantly higher than at day 0 and than in MenACWY recipients. Because no samples from the day 14 peak response were available, repertoires could be characterized only after the peak T cell response. Only a handful of AZD1222 recipients were SARS-CoV-2 seropositive at baseline, limiting conclusions about previously exposed vaccinees. Reportedly, close to half of the unique spike-specific TCRs recognized epitopes lying outside the regions that are mutated in the B.1.351 and B.1.1.7 variants. The 56-69-year group was small, and its depth increase did not reach significance, likely because of low power.

The CDR3 regions of human TCRbeta chains were analyzed by immunosequencing. The published analysis was carried out like this. Repertoire TCRs were checked for matches against a reference library of SARS-CoV-2-specific TCRs that had been generated using the MIRA antigen-specificity platform. Breadth was defined as the fraction of unique TCRs that were SARS-CoV-2-associated, and depth was defined as the fraction of total T cells that were SARS-CoV-2-associated. Each spike-specific TCR was assigned to its reactive spike region and to a CD4 or CD8 class using the MIRA data. Log10-transformed breadth and depth values were compared by one-way ANOVA with Sidak's multiple comparisons tests. The clones in this table, taken by TCRdb from immuneACCESS, are in-frame only. Not every clone is retained; where verified, under half of the shortfall comes from an unresolved V gene, and the cause of the rest is unknown. V and J calls and clone size are given by that table; D and trimming were obtained from the DNA. Across this sample there are 150,000 to 200,000 clones, with 85% to 95% seen only once. The ten largest clones capture about 2.3% of the sample.

The germline V gene (reference sequence) yields LNHDA for CDR1 and SQIVND for CDR2. V is reduced by 0 bases and J by 7 bases, leaving a spacing of 10 bases between them. The CDR3 has 14 amino acids, counting the end cysteine and phenylalanine. The read is trimmed to its CDR3 DNA, 42 bases read in frame from base 1. The receptor comes from an adult in good health. The receptor chain draws on TRBV19 and TRBJ1-5; TRBD1 is perhaps the D gene, given 5 matching bases. The sequenced sample was peripheral blood, obtained on day 0 of AZD1222 vaccination. The CDR3 sequence is CASSIEGLWQPQHF. In nucleotides, the sequence is TGTGCCAGTAGTATAGAGGGGCTATGGCAGCCCCAGCATTTT.